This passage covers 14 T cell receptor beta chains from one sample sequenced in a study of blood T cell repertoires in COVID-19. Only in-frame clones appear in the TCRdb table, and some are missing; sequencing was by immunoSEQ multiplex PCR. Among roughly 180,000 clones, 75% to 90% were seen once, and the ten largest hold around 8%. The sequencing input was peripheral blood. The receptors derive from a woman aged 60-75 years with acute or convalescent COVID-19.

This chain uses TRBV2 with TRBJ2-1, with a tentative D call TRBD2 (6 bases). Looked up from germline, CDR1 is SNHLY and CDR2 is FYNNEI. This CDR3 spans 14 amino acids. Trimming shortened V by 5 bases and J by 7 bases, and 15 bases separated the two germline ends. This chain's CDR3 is CASSPGLALNEQFF. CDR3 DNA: TGTGCCAGCAGTCCGGGACTGGCGCTGAATGAGCAGTTCTTC.

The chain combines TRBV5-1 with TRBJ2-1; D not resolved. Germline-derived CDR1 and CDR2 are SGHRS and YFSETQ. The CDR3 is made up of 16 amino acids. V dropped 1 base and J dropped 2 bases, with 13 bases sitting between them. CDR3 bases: TGCGCCAGCAGCTTGAAACAATCCGAAACCTACAATGAGCAGTTCTTC. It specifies CASSLKQSETYNEQFF. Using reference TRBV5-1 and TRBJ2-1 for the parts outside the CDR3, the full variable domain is KAGVTQTPRYLIKTRGQQVTLSCSPISGHRSVSWYQQTPGQGLQFLFEYFSETQRNKGNFPGRFSGRQFSNSRSEMNVSTLELGDSALYLCASSLKQSETYNEQFFGPGTRLTVL.

CDR3 in DNA: TGCAGTGGGCAGGTATTTCGTGGCTACACCTTC. Amino acid sequence: CSGQVFRGYTF. The rearrangement links TRBV20-1 to TRBJ1-2, with no clear D. With 7 bases removed from V and 7 bases from J, the gap between germline ends came to 13 bases. Germline CDR1 reads DFQATT; CDR2 reads SNEGSKA (reference sequence). The CDR3 runs 11 residues.

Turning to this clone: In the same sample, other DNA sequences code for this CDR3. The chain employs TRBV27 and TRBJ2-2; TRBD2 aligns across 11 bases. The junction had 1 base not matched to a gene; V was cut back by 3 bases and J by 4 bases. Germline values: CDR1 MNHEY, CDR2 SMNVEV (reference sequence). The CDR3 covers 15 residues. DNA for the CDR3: TGTGCCAGCAGTTTCGGGACTAGCGGCACCGGGGAGCTGTTTTTT. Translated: CASSFGTSGTGELFF.

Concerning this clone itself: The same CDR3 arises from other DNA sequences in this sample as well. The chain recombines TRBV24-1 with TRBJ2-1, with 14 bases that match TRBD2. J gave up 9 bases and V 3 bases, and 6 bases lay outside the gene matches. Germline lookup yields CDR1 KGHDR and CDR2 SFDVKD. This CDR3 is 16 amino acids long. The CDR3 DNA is TGTGCCACCAGTGATCCGGGACTAGCGGGAGTGAGTGAGCAGTTCTTC. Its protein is CATSDPGLAGVSEQFF.

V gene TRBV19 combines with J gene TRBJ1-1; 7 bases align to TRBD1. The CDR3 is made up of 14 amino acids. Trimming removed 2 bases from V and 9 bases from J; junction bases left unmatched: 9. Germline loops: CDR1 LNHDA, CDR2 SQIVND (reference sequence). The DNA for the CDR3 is TGTGCCAGTAGTATAAGCATCCCGGACAGGAAAGCTTTCTTT. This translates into CASSISIPDRKAFF. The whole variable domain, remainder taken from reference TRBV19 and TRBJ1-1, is DGGITQSPKYLFRKEGQNVTLSCEQNLNHDAMYWYRQDPGQGLRLIYYSQIVNDFQKGDIAEGYSVSREKKESFPLTVTSAQKNPTAFYLCASSISIPDRKAFFGQGTRLTVV.

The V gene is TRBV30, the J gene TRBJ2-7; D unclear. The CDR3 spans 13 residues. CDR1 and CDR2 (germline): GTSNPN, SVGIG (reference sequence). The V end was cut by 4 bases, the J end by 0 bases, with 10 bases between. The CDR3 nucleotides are TGTGCCTGGAACCGTCCTAGCTCCTACGAGCAGTACTTC. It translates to CAWNRPSSYEQYF.

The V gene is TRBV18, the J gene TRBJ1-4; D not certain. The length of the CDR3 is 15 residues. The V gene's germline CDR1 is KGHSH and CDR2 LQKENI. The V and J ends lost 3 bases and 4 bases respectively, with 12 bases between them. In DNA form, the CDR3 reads TGTGCCAGCTCACCCGGAGTCCCACTTAATGAAAAACTGTTTTTT. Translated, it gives CASSPGVPLNEKLFF.

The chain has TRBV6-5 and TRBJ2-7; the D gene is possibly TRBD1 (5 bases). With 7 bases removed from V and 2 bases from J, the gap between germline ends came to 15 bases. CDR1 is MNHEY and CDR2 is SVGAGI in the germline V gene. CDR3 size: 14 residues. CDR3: CASTTLRGTYEQYV. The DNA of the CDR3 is TGTGCCAGCACTACATTAAGGGGTACCTACGAGCAGTACGTC.

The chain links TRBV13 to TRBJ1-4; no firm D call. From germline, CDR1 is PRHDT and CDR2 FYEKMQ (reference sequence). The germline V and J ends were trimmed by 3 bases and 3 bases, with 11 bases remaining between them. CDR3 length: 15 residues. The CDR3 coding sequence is TGTGCCAGCAGCTTTCGGCGGAGGTCTAATGAAAAACTGTTTTTT. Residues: CASSFRRRSNEKLFF.

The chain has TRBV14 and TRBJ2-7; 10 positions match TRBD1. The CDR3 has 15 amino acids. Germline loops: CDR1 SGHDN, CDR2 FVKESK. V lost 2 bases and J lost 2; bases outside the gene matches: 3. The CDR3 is CASSQMGQGTYEQYV. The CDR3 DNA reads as TGTGCCAGCAGCCAAATGGGACAGGGGACCTACGAGCAGTACGTC.

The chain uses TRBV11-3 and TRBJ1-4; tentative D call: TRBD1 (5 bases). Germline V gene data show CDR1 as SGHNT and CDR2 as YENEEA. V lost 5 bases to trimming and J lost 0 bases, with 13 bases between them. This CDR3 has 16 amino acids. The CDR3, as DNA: TGTGCCAGCAGCGCGGAGACAGCCACAACTAATGAAAAACTGTTTTTT. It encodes CASSAETATTNEKLFF.

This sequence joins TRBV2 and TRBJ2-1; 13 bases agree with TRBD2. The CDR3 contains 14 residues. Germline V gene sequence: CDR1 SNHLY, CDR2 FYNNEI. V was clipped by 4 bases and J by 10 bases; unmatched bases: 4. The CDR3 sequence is CASSGLAGGGEQFF. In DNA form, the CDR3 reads TGTGCCAGCAGTGGACTAGCGGGAGGAGGGGAGCAGTTCTTC. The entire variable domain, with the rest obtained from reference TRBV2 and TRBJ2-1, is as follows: EPEVTQTPSHQVTQMGQEVILRCVPISNHLYFYWYRQILGQKVEFLVSFYNNEISEKSEIFDDQFSVERPDGSNFTLKIRSTKLEDSAMYFCASSGLAGGGEQFFGPGTRLTVL.

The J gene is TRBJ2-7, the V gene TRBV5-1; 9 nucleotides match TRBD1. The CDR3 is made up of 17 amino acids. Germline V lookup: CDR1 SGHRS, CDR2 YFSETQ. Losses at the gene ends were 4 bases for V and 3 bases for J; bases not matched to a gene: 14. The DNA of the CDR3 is TGCGCCAGCAGCCAAGGCCTAGGGACAGGGAGAGGCTACGAGCAGTACTTC. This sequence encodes CASSQGLGTGRGYEQYF.